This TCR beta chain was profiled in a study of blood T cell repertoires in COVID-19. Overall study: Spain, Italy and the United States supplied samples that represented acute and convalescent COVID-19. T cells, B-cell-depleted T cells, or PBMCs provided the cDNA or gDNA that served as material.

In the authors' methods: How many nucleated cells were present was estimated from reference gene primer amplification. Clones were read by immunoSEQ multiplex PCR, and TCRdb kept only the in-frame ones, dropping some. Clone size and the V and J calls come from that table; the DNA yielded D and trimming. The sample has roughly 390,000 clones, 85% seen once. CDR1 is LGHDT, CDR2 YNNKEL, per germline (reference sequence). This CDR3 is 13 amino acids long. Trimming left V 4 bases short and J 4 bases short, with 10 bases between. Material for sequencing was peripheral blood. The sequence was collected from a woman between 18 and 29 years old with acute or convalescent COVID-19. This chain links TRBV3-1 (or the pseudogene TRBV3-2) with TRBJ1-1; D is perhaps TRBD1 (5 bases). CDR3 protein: CASSPHGGTEAFF. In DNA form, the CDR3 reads TGTGCCAGCAGCCCACACGGGGGCACTGAAGCTTTCTTT.